One TCR beta chain is described in this entry. Its antigen is unidentified. The genes are named according to mouse. The protocol was immunoSEQ multiplex PCR, while the TCRdb copy is restricted to in-frame clones and leaves out a portion. The repertoire includes roughly 50,000 clones, around 73% of them detected once, and about 0.7% sits in the top ten. This specimen belongs to a study of tissue T cells after allogeneic stem cell transplantation. The study, taken as a whole, reports: Tissue-detected TCR repertoire was only partly captured by blood and spleen T cells.

Sequenced material: sorted cells pooled from one or two spleens. The clonotype was recovered from a pool of C57BL/6 mice in good health.

CDR3 region: CASSDRRDTLYF. The CDR3 DNA, read in part, is TGTGCCAGCAGTGACCGAAGGGACACCTTGTAC. The rearrangement uses TRBV13-3 and TRBJ2-4; D ambiguous. Read sequence stops 1 residue before the CDR3 end, and the germline J gene provides the missing end. The length of the CDR3 is 12 residues. The V and J ends lost 2 bases and 7 bases respectively, with 8 bases between them. In germline, CDR1 is NNHDY, CDR2 SYVADS.